Described below is a single TCR beta chain sequence and its context. The data were taken from a study of blood T cell repertoires in COVID-19. Germline CDR1 and CDR2: SGHTS and YDEGEE. The length of the CDR3 is 13 residues. Deletions cut 4 bases from V and 5 bases from J, with 12 bases between. Clones were sequenced by immunoSEQ multiplex PCR, and TCRdb holds only the in-frame ones, with some missing. Of more than 200,000 clones in the sample, roughly 85% were seen once. The receptor was derived from a woman in her seventies with active or convalescent COVID-19. The source material was peripheral blood. The chain recombines TRBV5-8 with TRBJ2-5; tentative D call: TRBD1 (6 bases). The CDR3 bases are TGTGCCAGCAGCCCCAGGGGTCCCGAGACCCAGTACTTC. Amino acid sequence: CASSPRGPETQYF.